This entry lists 15 T cell receptor beta chains sequenced from one sample in a study of shared clonotypes between healthy human individuals. The assay was immunoSEQ multiplex PCR, and TCRdb's table has in-frame clones only and misses some. The sample shows roughly 1,600,000 clones, approximately 98.5% of them seen only once. Material for sequencing was naive CD4+ T cells sorted from blood. This sample's subset: CD45RA+ positively selected. The source is a man under 40 in good health.

V and J are TRBV7-6 and TRBJ2-5; D is perhaps TRBD2 (5 bases). Germline CDR1 and CDR2: SGHVS and FNYEAQ. V lost 1 base, J lost 4 bases, and 16 bases lay in between. CDR3 size: 16 residues. CDR3 region: CASSLGGGVDGETQYF. The CDR3 DNA is TGTGCCAGCAGCTTAGGTGGAGGCGTAGATGGAGAGACCCAGTACTTC.

J is TRBJ2-5 and V is TRBV15; D not resolved. CDR3 size: 13 residues. The germline V gene encodes CDR1 LNHNV and CDR2 YYDKDF (reference sequence). With 1 base removed from V and 5 bases from J, the gap between germline ends came to 8 bases. CDR3 bases: TGTGCCACCAGCAGAGGAATAGGGGAGACCCAGTACTTC. Translation gives CATSRGIGETQYF.

The chain combines TRBV6-5 with TRBJ2-7; unclear D gene. Trimming took 0 bases from V and 1 from J, leaving 10 bases between them. Germline CDR1 reads MNHEY; CDR2 reads SVGAGI. The CDR3 is made up of 15 amino acids. As DNA, the CDR3 is TGTGCCAGCAGTTACTCGTTAGCCGAGTCCTACGAGCAGTACTTC. As protein: CASSYSLAESYEQYF.

Here the CDR3 DNA reads TGCAGCGTTGGTCATAGAGGGGGGGCCCACGAGCAGTACTTC. It is translated as CSVGHRGGAHEQYF. This chain links TRBV29-1 with TRBJ2-7; D might be TRBD2 (7 bases). V lost 4 bases and J 5 bases, leaving 18 bases between the germline ends. Germline lookup yields CDR1 SQVTM and CDR2 ANQGSEA. The CDR3 is 14 amino acids.

This clone was observed once. The rearrangement links TRBV11-2 to TRBJ2-1; 11 bases match TRBD2. Germline CDR1 is SGHAT and CDR2 is FQNNGV. The CDR3 contains 18 residues. J was trimmed by 2 bases and V by 4 bases; bases with no gene match: 10. DNA for the CDR3: TGTGCCAGCAGCTCCCCGCGGGGTAGCGGGAGGGCCTACAATGAGCAGTTCTTC. Protein product: CASSSPRGSGRAYNEQFF.

This sequence joins TRBV19 and TRBJ2-6; 9 bases fit TRBD1. This CDR3 contains 16 residues. Germline loops: CDR1 LNHDA, CDR2 SQIVND (reference sequence). V was clipped by 7 bases and J by 3 bases; unmatched bases: 7. The CDR3 spells CASNRQGVHGANVLTF. CDR3 nucleotides: TGTGCCAGTAACCGACAGGGGGTGCATGGGGCCAACGTCCTGACTTTC.

This clone was detected once. The V gene is TRBV4-1, the J gene TRBJ2-1, with a possible D match to TRBD2 (6 bases). In germline, CDR1 is MGHRA, CDR2 YSYEKL. V lost 3 bases, J lost 3 bases, and 21 bases lay in between. This CDR3 spans 18 amino acids. Written as DNA, the CDR3 is TGCGCCAGCAGCCATCGTCCGGGACTCCTTCCCGGCTACAATGAGCAGTTCTTC. This gives the protein CASSHRPGLLPGYNEQFF.

This clone has a single count. The chain recombines TRBV11-2 with TRBJ2-2; 7 nucleotides align to TRBD1. With 5 bases clipped from V and 2 bases from J, the junction kept 2 bases outside the gene matches. There are 14 residues in the CDR3. Looked up from germline, CDR1 is SGHAT and CDR2 is FQNNGV. CDR3 bases: TGTGCCAGCAGCGGACAGGTTAACACCGGGGAGCTGTTTTTT. Encoded protein: CASSGQVNTGELFF.

About this clone: The sample has other DNA sequences that encode this CDR3 too. This chain uses TRBV7-8 with TRBJ1-2; D is ambiguous. CDR1 and CDR2 from the germline V gene are SGHVS and FQNEAQ. Trimming took 1 base from V and 2 from J, leaving 5 bases between them. CDR3 size: 13 residues. The CDR3 sequence: CASSLGGNYGYTF. DNA of the CDR3: TGTGCCAGCAGCTTAGGGGGAAACTATGGCTACACCTTC.

The CDR3 region is CASSVAGVEIQYF. The CDR3 DNA follows: TGTGCCAGCAGTGTAGCGGGAGTGGAGATTCAGTACTTC. The rearrangement links TRBV7-2 to TRBJ2-4; 9 nucleotides match TRBD2. V was clipped by 6 bases and J by 10 bases; unmatched bases: 7. This CDR3 is 13 amino acids long. Germline V gives CDR1 SGHTA, CDR2 FQGNSA.

This clone showed up just once. This chain joins TRBV28 and TRBJ2-5; no reliable D call. Trimming pared 1 base from V and 4 bases from J, leaving 22 bases between. This CDR3 comprises 18 residues. Germline CDR1 and CDR2: MDHEN and SYDVKM. CDR3 DNA: TGTGCCAGCAGTTTATCCCAAGTCTCACTCCCTTTCGGAGAGACCCAGTACTTC. Residues: CASSLSQVSLPFGETQYF. Filled out from reference TRBV28 and TRBJ2-5, the complete variable domain reads DVKVTQSSRYLVKRTGEKVFLECVQDMDHENMFWYRQDPGLGLRLIYFSYDVKMKEKGDIPEGYSVSREKKERFSLILESASTNQTSMYLCASSLSQVSLPFGETQYFGPGTRLLVL.

CDR3 DNA sequence: TGTGCCAGCAGTTCCCCCGGGACTAGCTTCGCCGAGCAGTACTTC. Translation gives CASSSPGTSFAEQYF. V usage is TRBV27 and J usage is TRBJ2-7, with TRBD2 matching over 9 bases. Germline assignment: CDR1 MNHEY and CDR2 SMNVEV (reference sequence). Losses at the gene ends were 4 bases for V and 6 bases for J; bases not matched to a gene: 10. The CDR3 sequence is 15 residues long.

The CDR3 loop reads CASSSGQGAAEKLFF. The CDR3 coding sequence is TGTGCCAGCAGCTCCGGACAGGGGGCGGCTGAAAAACTGTTTTTT. The chain carries TRBV7-9 and TRBJ1-4, with 11 bases fitting TRBD1. The V gene's germline CDR1 is SEHNR and CDR2 FQNEAQ (reference sequence). The CDR3 extends over 15 amino acids. V trimming: 4 bases; J trimming: 7 bases; junction bases outside the gene matches: 5.

This chain links TRBV7-2 with TRBJ2-7; 12 positions agree with TRBD2. The CDR3 is 19 residues long. CDR1 and CDR2 from the germline V gene are SGHTA and FQGNSA. Trimming at V came to 3 bases and at J to 2 bases, leaving 14 bases not matched to a gene. The CDR3 nucleotides are TGTGCCAGCAGCTTCGTTAGGACTAGCGGGACTGGTGGCGCCTACGAGCAGTACTTC. Amino acid sequence: CASSFVRTSGTGGAYEQYF.

The chain couples TRBV7-9 to TRBJ1-2, with D maybe TRBD1 (6 bases). The V end lost 6 bases, the J end lost 1 base, and 21 bases lay between the germline ends. The CDR3 covers 17 residues. Per germline, CDR1 SEHNR and CDR2 FQNEAQ (reference sequence). Here the CDR3 reads CASSPIPGTRVNYGYTF. The CDR3 DNA follows: TGTGCCAGCAGTCCTATCCCCGGGACACGAGTTAACTATGGCTACACCTTC.